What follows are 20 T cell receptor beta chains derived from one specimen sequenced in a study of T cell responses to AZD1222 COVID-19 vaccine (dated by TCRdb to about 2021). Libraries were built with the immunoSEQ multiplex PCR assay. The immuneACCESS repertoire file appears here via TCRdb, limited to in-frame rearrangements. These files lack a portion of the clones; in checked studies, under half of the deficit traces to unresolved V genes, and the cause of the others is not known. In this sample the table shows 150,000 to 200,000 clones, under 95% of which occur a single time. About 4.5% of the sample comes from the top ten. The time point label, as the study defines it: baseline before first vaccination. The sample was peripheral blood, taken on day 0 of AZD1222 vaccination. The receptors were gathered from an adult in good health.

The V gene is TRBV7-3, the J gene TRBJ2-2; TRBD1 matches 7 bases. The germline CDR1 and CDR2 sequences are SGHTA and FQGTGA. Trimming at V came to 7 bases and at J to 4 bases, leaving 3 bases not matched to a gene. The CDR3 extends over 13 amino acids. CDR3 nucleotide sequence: TGTGCCAGCAACCCAGGGGGCACCGGGGAGCTGTTTTTT. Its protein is CASNPGGTGELFF.

The CDR3 reads CASSYRLSGSNQPQHF. The CDR3 coding sequence is TGTGCCAGCAGTTACCGTTTATCTGGCAGCAATCAGCCCCAGCATTTT. The V call is TRBV6-2 or TRBV6-3, the J call TRBJ1-5; D uncertain. V was pared by 2 bases and J by 1 base, with 12 bases between. The CDR3 is 16 residues long. Germline V gene data show CDR1 as MNHEY and CDR2 as SVGEGT.

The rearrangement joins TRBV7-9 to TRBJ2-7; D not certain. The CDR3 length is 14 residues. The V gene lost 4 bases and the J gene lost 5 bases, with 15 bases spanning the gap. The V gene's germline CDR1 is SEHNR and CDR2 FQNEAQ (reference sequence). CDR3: CASSSRPLDHEQYF. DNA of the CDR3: TGTGCCAGCAGCTCCCGCCCGTTGGACCACGAGCAGTACTTC.

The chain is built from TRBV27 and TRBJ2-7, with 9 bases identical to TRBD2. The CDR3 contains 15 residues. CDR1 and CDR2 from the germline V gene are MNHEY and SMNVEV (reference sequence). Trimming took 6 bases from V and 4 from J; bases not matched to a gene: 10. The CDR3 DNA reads TGTGCCAGCAGCCTGTCTAGCGGGAAGGCATACGAGCAGTACTTC. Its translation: CASSLSSGKAYEQYF.

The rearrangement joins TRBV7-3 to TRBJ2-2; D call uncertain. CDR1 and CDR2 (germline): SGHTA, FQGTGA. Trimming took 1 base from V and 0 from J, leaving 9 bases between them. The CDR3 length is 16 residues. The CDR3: CASSLMGATNTGELFF. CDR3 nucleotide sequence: TGTGCCAGCAGCTTAATGGGCGCAACGAACACCGGGGAGCTGTTTTTT.

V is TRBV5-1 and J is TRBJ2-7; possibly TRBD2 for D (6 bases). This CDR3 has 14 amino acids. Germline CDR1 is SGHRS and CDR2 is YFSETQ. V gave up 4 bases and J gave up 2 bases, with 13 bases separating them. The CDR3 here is CASSPGTGAYEQYF. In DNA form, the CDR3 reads TGCGCCAGCAGCCCGGGGACGGGGGCCTACGAGCAGTACTTC. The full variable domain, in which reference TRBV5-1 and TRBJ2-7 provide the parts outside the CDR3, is KAGVTQTPRYLIKTRGQQVTLSCSPISGHRSVSWYQQTPGQGLQFLFEYFSETQRNKGNFPGRFSGRQFSNSRSEMNVSTLELGDSALYLCASSPGTGAYEQYFGPGTRLTVT.

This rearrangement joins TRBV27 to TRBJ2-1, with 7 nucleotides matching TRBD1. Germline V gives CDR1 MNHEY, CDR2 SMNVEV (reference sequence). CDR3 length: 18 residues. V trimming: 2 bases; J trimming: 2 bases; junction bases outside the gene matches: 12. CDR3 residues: CASSLGRVQGQPYNEQFF. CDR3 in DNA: TGTGCCAGCAGTTTAGGCCGGGTGCAGGGACAGCCCTACAATGAGCAGTTCTTC.

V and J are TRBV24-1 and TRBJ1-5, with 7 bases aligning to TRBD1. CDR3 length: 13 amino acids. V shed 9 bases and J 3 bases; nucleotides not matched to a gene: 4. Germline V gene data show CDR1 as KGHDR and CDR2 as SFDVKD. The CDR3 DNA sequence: TGTGCCACCGGGGACAGACACAATCAGCCCCAGCATTTT. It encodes CATGDRHNQPQHF.

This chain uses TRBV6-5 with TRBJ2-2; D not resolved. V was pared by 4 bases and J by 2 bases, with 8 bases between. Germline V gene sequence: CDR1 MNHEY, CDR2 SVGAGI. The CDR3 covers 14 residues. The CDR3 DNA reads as TGTGCCAGCAGTTTAAGACAAAACACCGGGGAGCTGTTTTTT. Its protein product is CASSLRQNTGELFF.

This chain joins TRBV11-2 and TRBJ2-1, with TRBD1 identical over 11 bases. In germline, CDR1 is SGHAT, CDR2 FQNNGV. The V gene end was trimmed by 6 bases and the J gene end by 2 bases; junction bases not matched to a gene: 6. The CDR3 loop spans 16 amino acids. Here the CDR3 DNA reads TGTGCCAGCAGATCACGGACAGGGGGCCCCTACAATGAGCAGTTCTTC. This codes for CASRSRTGGPYNEQFF.

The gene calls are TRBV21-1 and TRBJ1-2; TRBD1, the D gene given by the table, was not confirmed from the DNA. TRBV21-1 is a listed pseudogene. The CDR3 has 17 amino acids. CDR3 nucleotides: TGTGCCAGCAGTTTGATAAAGGGGGTTGGAGACCGGTGGGGCTACACCTTC. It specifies CASSLIKGVGDRWGYTF.

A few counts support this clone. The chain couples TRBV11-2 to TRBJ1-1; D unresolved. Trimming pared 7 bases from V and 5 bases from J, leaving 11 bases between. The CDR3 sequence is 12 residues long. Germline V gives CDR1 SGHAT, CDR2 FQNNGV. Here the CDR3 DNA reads TGTGCCAGCACCCCTCTGGGGACTGAAGCTTTCTTT. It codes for CASTPLGTEAFF.

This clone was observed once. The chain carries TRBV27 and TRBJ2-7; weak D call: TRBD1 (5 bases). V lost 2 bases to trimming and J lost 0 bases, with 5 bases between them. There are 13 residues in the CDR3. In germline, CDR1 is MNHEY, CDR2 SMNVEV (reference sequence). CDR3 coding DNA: TGTGCCAGCAGTTTAGACAGCTCCTACGAGCAGTACTTC. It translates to CASSLDSSYEQYF.

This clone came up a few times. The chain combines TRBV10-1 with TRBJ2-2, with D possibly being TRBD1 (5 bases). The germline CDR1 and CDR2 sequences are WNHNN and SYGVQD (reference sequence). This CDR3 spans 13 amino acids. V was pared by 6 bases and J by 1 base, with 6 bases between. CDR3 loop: CASRTENTGELFF. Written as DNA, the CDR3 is TGCGCCAGCAGGACAGAGAACACCGGGGAGCTGTTTTTT.

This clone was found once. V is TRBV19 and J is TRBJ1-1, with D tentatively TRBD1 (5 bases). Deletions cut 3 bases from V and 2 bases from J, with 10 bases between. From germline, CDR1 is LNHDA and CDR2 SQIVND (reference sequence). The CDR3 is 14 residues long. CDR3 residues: CASSMPGTNTEAFF. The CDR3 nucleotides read TGTGCCAGTAGTATGCCGGGGACTAACACTGAAGCTTTCTTT.

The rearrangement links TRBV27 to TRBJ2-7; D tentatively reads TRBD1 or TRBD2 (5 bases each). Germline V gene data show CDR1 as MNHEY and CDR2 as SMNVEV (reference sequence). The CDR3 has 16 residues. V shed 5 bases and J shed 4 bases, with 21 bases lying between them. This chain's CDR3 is CASSVLRDRGGYEQYF. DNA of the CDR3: TGTGCCAGCAGTGTACTCCGGGACCGGGGCGGATACGAGCAGTACTTC.

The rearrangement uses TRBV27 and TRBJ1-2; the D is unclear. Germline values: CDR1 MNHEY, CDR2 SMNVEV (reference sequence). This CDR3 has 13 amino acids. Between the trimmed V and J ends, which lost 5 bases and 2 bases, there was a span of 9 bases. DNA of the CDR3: TGTGCCAGCAGTATACGGGAGAACTATGGCTACACCTTC. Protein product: CASSIRENYGYTF.

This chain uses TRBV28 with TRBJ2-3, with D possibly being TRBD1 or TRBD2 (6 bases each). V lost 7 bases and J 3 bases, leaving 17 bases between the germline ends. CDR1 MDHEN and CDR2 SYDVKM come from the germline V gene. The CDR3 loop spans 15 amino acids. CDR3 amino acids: CASNTGGTITDTQYF. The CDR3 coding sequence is TGTGCCAGCAACACCGGGGGCACTATTACAGATACGCAGTATTTT.

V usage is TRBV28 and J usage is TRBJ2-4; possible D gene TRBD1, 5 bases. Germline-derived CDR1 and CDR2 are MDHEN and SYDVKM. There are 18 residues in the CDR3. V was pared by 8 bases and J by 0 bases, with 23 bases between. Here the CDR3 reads CASVGLGQPLEAKNIQYF. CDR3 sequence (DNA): TGTGCCAGCGTGGGTTTAGGACAACCTCTCGAAGCCAAAAACATTCAGTACTTC. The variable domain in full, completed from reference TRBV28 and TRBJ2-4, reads DVKVTQSSRYLVKRTGEKVFLECVQDMDHENMFWYRQDPGLGLRLIYFSYDVKMKEKGDIPEGYSVSREKKERFSLILESASTNQTSMYLCASVGLGQPLEAKNIQYFGAGTRLSVL.

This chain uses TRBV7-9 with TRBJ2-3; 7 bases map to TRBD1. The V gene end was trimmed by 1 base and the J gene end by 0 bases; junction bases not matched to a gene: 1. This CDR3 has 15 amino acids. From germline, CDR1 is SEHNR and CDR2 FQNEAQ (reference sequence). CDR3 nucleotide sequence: TGTGCCAGCAGCTTAGAAGGGGGCAGCACAGATACGCAGTATTTT. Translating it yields CASSLEGGSTDTQYF. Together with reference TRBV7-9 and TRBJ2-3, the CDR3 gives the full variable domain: DTGVSQNPRHKITKRGQNVTFRCDPISEHNRLYWYRQTLGQGPEFLTYFQNEAQLEKSRLLSDRFSAERPKGSFSTLEIQRTEQGDSAMYLCASSLEGGSTDTQYFGPGTRLTVL.